What follows are 22 T cell receptor beta chains derived from one specimen sequenced in a study of tumor-infiltrating lymphocytes in oesophageal squamous cell carcinoma. TCRdb processed the PCR reads anew with MiXCR; each CDR3 protein has one entry. The sample gives approximately 20,000 distinct CDR3 sequences, around two fifths of which show up once; less than 45% is in the top ten. Sequencing used esophageal tumor tissue. The receptor source for this set is a male donor with esophageal squamous cell carcinoma.

To note about this clonotype: This is likely a read error, given that the CDR3 carries no conserved phenylalanine or tryptophan at its end. The DNA is left out, because the CDR3 cannot be placed on it with certainty; the CDR3 is given as TCRdb lists it. The rearrangement links TRBV11-3 to TRBJ2-5; the D segment call TRBD1 is taken from the table without a DNA check. The CDR3 comprises 8 residues, both ends counted. CDR1 is SGHNT, CDR2 YENEEA, per germline. This CDR3 is CASSLVYR.

The V gene is TRBV9, the J gene TRBJ1-2; possible D gene TRBD1, 6 bases. CDR3 length equals 15 residues. The germline V gene encodes CDR1 SGDLS and CDR2 YYNGEE. V lost 0 bases and J 0 bases, leaving 9 bases between the germline ends. The CDR3 reads CASSVAGHPNYGYTF. In DNA, the CDR3 is TGTGCCAGCAGCGTAGCGGGACATCCTAACTATGGCTACACCTTC.

This clonotype was observed many times. The V gene is TRBV7-3, the J gene TRBJ2-2; weak D call: TRBD2 (5 bases). This CDR3 spans 18 amino acids. Trimming removed 5 bases from V and 3 bases from J, with 22 bases in between. CDR1 is SGHTA, CDR2 FQGTGA, per germline. As DNA, the CDR3 is TGTGCCAGCAGCGAAGCCCTCGTCGGGGAGATCTACACCGGGGAGCTGTTTTTT. Its protein is CASSEALVGEIYTGELFF. Together with reference TRBV7-3 and TRBJ2-2, the CDR3 gives the full variable domain: GAGVSQTPSNKVTEKGKYVELRCDPISGHTALYWYRQSLGQGPEFLIYFQGTGAADDSGLPNDRFFAVRPEGSVSTLKIQRTERGDSAVYLCASSEALVGEIYTGELFFGEGSRLTVL.

This clonotype was counted ten times or more. The chain joins TRBV7-9 to TRBJ2-3; TRBD2 matches 7 bases. J lost 2 bases, V lost 3 bases, and 5 bases had no gene match. Looked up from germline, CDR1 is SEHNR and CDR2 is FQNEAQ (reference sequence). The CDR3 covers 15 residues. CDR3 DNA sequence: TGTGCCAGCAGCTTCGGGGGGTCGATCACAGATACGCAGTATTTT. This sequence encodes CASSFGGSITDTQYF.

This clonotype was counted ten times or more. This chain links TRBV5-4 with TRBJ2-7, with D possibly TRBD2 on 7 matching bases. CDR1 is SGHNT and CDR2 is YYREEE in the germline V gene (reference sequence). The CDR3 has 16 amino acids. Trimming left V 1 base short and J 3 bases short, with 17 bases between. The CDR3 bases are TGTGCCAGCAGCTTGCGGGGGCGGGGGAGGGACTACGAGCAGTACTTC. It encodes CASSLRGRGRDYEQYF.

This clonotype was detected ten times or more. The V call is TRBV28, the J call TRBJ1-2, with no clear D. Germline V lookup: CDR1 MDHEN, CDR2 SYDVKM. The CDR3 sequence is 16 residues long. Trimming stripped 8 bases from V and 3 bases from J, with 22 bases between. The CDR3, as DNA: TGTGCCAGCGCACCAACCGGGGTCCCCCCTGACTATGGCTACACCTTC. This gives the protein CASAPTGVPPDYGYTF.

The sample holds many counts of this clonotype. V and J are TRBV11-1 and TRBJ2-7; possibly TRBD1 or TRBD2 for D (5 bases each). CDR3 size: 15 residues. Germline V lookup: CDR1 SGHAT, CDR2 FQDESV (reference sequence). V lost 5 bases and J 3 bases, leaving 17 bases between the germline ends. The CDR3 bases are TGTGCCAGCAGCCCCCGGGACGCAAGTTTCTACGAGCAGTACTTC. Translating it yields CASSPRDASFYEQYF.

The rearrangement uses TRBV7-8 and TRBJ2-5; 7 positions agree with TRBD2. The DNA end favors TRBJ2-7, so the J call may be wrong. CDR1 and CDR2 from the germline V gene are SGHVS and FQNEAQ. The CDR3 loop spans 16 amino acids. The CDR3 bases are TGTGCCAGCAGCAACAGACTAGCCGGTAGCTCCTACGAGCAGTACTTC. Protein: CASSNRLAGSSYEQYF.

This clonotype appeared a few times. This chain links TRBV7-2 with TRBJ2-4; maybe TRBD2 (6 bases). Near its end, the DNA agrees better with TRBJ2-1, so the J call may be wrong. This CDR3 is 15 amino acids long. Per the germline V gene, CDR1 is SGHTA and CDR2 is FQGNSA. The CDR3 DNA sequence: TGTGCCAGCAGCTTAGCTAGCGGCGCCTACAATGAGCAGTTCTTC. It codes for CASSLASGAYNEQFF.

With regard to this clonotype: Just one base apart from a much larger clone, this may be a read error. The chain has TRBV20-1 and TRBJ2-1; tentatively, D is TRBD1 or TRBD2 (6 bases each). The J call may be in error: the DNA end matches TRBJ2-7 better. The CDR3 spans 15 residues. Germline loops: CDR1 DFQATT, CDR2 SNEGSKA (reference sequence). Here the CDR3 reads CSARDLRGPNNEQYF. CDR3 sequence (DNA): TGCAGTGCTAGAGATCTCCGGGGGCCTAACAATGAGCAGTACTTC.

To note about this clonotype: This CDR3 is missing its conserved last phenylalanine or tryptophan, likely due to a read error. No DNA is shown, since the ends of the CDR3 on it are uncertain; the CDR3 is the one TCRdb lists. The chain combines TRBV10-3 with TRBJ2-7; the table's D call TRBD1 went unverified against the DNA. CDR1 and CDR2 from the germline V gene are ENHRY and SYGVKD. The CDR3 comprises 17 residues, both ends counted. CDR3 protein: CAIRDRGTQNYGYTFGS.

The chain joins TRBV7-3 to TRBJ2-5; 7 nucleotides line up with TRBD2. The DNA end is a closer match to TRBJ2-7, so the J assignment may be wrong. CDR3 length: 15 amino acids. CDR1 SGHTA and CDR2 FQGTGA come from the germline V gene. The CDR3 DNA sequence: TGTGCCAGCAGCCCGCGTGGGCGGGAGTATGACGAGCAGTACTTC. Translating it yields CASSPRGREYDEQYF.

In this sample, this clonotype turned up once. J is TRBJ2-7 and V is TRBV12-3 or TRBV12-4; 9 positions agree with TRBD2. The J call may be in error: the DNA end matches TRBJ2-1 better. The CDR3 length is 16 residues. CDR3 amino acids: CASSLGRGGQDNEQFF. In DNA, the CDR3 is TGTGCCAGCAGTTTGGGGCGGGGGGGCCAAGACAATGAGCAGTTCTTC.

This clonotype showed up just a few times. V is TRBV7-3 and J is TRBJ2-3, with a weak D call TRBD2 (5 bases). With 1 base removed from V and 14 bases from J, the gap between germline ends came to 25 bases. The CDR3 runs to 16 residues. The germline CDR1 and CDR2 sequences are SGHTA and FQGTGA. CDR3 sequence reads: CASSLMPALNTGELYF. CDR3 nucleotides: TGTGCCAGCAGCTTAATGCCAGCACTGAACACCGGGGAGCTGTATTTT.

This clonotype is classed as medium-sized. V usage is TRBV2 and J usage is TRBJ1-1; 7 positions agree with TRBD1. The CDR3 consists of 14 residues. The V segment lost 8 bases and the J segment 4 bases; nucleotides outside the gene matches: 10. CDR1 is SNHLY and CDR2 is FYNNEI in the germline V gene. The CDR3 loop is CASFRRQGSTEAFF. CDR3 DNA: TGTGCCAGCTTCCGCCGACAGGGCAGCACTGAAGCTTTCTTT.

This clonotype was seen repeatedly, ten times or more. A much larger clone lies a single base off, so this may be a read error. The V and J genes are TRBV24-1 and TRBJ2-7, with 11 bases lining up with TRBD1. Germline CDR1 and CDR2: KGHDR and SFDVKD. CDR3 length equals 17 residues. After removal of 1 base from V and 7 bases from J, the junction contained 11 bases not matched to a gene. The CDR3 is CATSDFAGGQGVYEQYF. CDR3 coding DNA: TGTGCCACCAGTGATTTCGCGGGGGGACAGGGGGTATATGAGCAGTACTTC.

The chain links TRBV4-1 to TRBJ2-4; the D gene is possibly TRBD1 (5 bases). The DNA end is a closer match to TRBJ2-7, so the J assignment may be wrong. This CDR3 is built from 17 residues. CDR1 MGHRA and CDR2 YSYEKL come from the germline V gene. CDR3 protein: CASSPRVPLSLIYEQYF. The CDR3 coding sequence is TGCGCCAGCAGCCCCAGGGTTCCACTCTCCCTTATCTACGAGCAGTACTTC.

As regards this clonotype: Given a much more abundant clone one base away, this may be a read error. This sequence joins TRBV4-2 and TRBJ1-1; possible D gene TRBD1, 5 bases. The CDR3 spans 15 residues. Germline-derived CDR1 and CDR2 are LGHNA and YNFKEQ. CDR3 in amino acids: CASSQLWEDTGELYF. The CDR3, as DNA: TGTGCCAGCAGCCAACTCTGGGAGGACACCGGGGAGCTGTATTTT.

The gene calls are TRBV6-1 and TRBJ2-7, with D possibly matching TRBD2 (6 bases). The J call is doubtful: the DNA matches TRBJ2-4 better. Germline lookup yields CDR1 MNHNS and CDR2 SASEGT. CDR3 length equals 15 residues. The chain's CDR3 is CASSEPASESDIQYF. Here the CDR3 DNA reads TGTGCCAGCAGTGAACCGGCTAGCGAGAGTGACATTCAGTACTTC.

This clonotype was picked up many times. This rearrangement joins TRBV7-3 to TRBJ2-7; weak D call: TRBD2 (6 bases). V was clipped by 6 bases and J by 2 bases, with 11 bases between them. There are 13 residues in the CDR3. Germline V lookup: CDR1 SGHTA, CDR2 FQGTGA. The CDR3 DNA is TGTGCCAGCAGTGCGGGACCCGCCTACGAGCAGTACTTC. Translated: CASSAGPAYEQYF.

This clonotype has ten or more counts. The rearrangement links TRBV6-6 to TRBJ2-1; D gene unclear. Trimming took 2 bases from V and 6 from J, leaving 8 bases between them. CDR1 and CDR2 (germline): MNHNY, SVGAGI (reference sequence). This CDR3 contains 13 residues. Here the CDR3 reads CASSYGVLNEQFF. The CDR3 DNA follows: TGTGCCAGCAGTTACGGGGTTCTCAATGAGCAGTTCTTC.

This sequence joins TRBV12-3 or TRBV12-4 and TRBJ2-4; D is ambiguous. The ends were cut back, 4 bases at V and 0 bases at J, with 10 bases in the middle. The CDR3 is made up of 15 amino acids. As DNA, the CDR3 is TGTGCCAGCAGTTGGACGGTTCTAGCCAAAAACATTCAGTACTTC. Encoded protein: CASSWTVLAKNIQYF.